Presented here are 28 T cell receptor beta chains from one specimen sequenced in a study of blood T cell repertoires in COVID-19. Profiled with immunoSEQ multiplex PCR; TCRdb holds only in-frame clones, not every one. This table holds about 76,000 clones, around 90% found once. The sequencing input was peripheral blood. The receptors here all came from a man aged 50 to 60 with active COVID-19.

In this sample, this clone turned up once. V is TRBV6-5 and J is TRBJ1-1; the D is unclear. The V end was cut by 5 bases, the J end by 1 base, with 11 bases between. CDR1 MNHEY and CDR2 SVGAGI come from the germline V gene. This CDR3 contains 14 residues. CDR3 sequence reads: CASSTDRGNTEAFF. CDR3 in DNA: TGTGCCAGCAGTACGGACCGGGGGAACACTGAAGCTTTCTTT.

V is TRBV5-1 and J is TRBJ2-5; 9 nucleotides match TRBD2. Germline CDR1 is SGHRS and CDR2 is YFSETQ. The CDR3 is 14 amino acids. Germline trimming cut 6 bases from V and 2 bases from J; bases unmatched to any gene: 5. CDR3 sequence reads: CASNELAGQETQYF. CDR3 DNA: TGCGCCAGCAATGAGCTAGCGGGGCAAGAGACCCAGTACTTC.

This chain links TRBV29-1 with TRBJ1-6, with D uncertain. Germline CDR1 is SQVTM and CDR2 is ANQGSEA. This CDR3 contains 15 residues. Between the trimmed V and J ends, which lost 8 bases and 0 bases, there was a span of 14 bases. The CDR3 loop is CSPELGSSYNSPLHF. The CDR3 bases are TGCAGCCCCGAGCTAGGGAGCTCCTATAATTCACCCCTCCACTTT. Full variable domain (remainder filled in from reference TRBV29-1 and TRBJ1-6): SAVISQKPSRDICQRGTSLTIQCQVDSQVTMMFWYRQQPGQSLTLIATANQGSEATYESGFVIDKFPISRPNLTFSTLTVSNMSPEDSSIYLCSPELGSSYNSPLHFGNGTRLTVT.

V is TRBV4-2 and J is TRBJ2-1, with TRBD2 matching 9 bases. With V trimmed by 0 bases and J by 6 bases, 18 bases remained unmatched. The germline V gene encodes CDR1 LGHNA and CDR2 YNFKEQ. CDR3 length: 20 residues. CDR3 in amino acids: CASSQDRTSGPNLPGNEQFF. For the CDR3, the DNA is TGTGCCAGCAGCCAAGATCGCACTAGCGGGCCTAACCTTCCGGGCAATGAGCAGTTCTTC.

The chain joins TRBV6-4 to TRBJ2-3; the D gene is possibly TRBD2 (5 bases). Germline CDR1 is MRHNA and CDR2 is SNTAGT. V was trimmed by 4 bases and J by 0 bases, leaving 8 bases between them. The CDR3 is 14 amino acids. CDR3 residues: CASSGGESTDTQYF. CDR3 nucleotide sequence: TGTGCCAGCAGTGGTGGGGAGAGCACAGATACGCAGTATTTT.

This clone has a single count. J is TRBJ2-1 and V is TRBV28, with TRBD1 matching over 8 bases. Germline lookup yields CDR1 MDHEN and CDR2 SYDVKM. Trimming cost V 4 bases and J 7 bases; bases outside gene matches: 27. The CDR3 has 21 residues. The CDR3 bases are TGTGCCAGCAGTTCCAAATTATACCGGACAGGATATCTGGACAGGGCGAATGAGCAGTTCTTC. It encodes CASSSKLYRTGYLDRANEQFF.

This clone was seen just once. The chain links TRBV6-2 or TRBV6-3 to TRBJ2-7; 8 bases agree with TRBD1. With V trimmed by 5 bases and J by 6 bases, 6 bases remained unmatched. The CDR3 consists of 13 residues. Germline CDR1 MNHEY, CDR2 SVGEGT. CDR3: CASSTTRGPEQYF. CDR3 in DNA: TGTGCCAGCAGTACCACCAGGGGGCCCGAGCAGTACTTC.

V gene TRBV3-1 (or the pseudogene TRBV3-2) combines with J gene TRBJ2-1; D unclear. The CDR3 covers 15 residues. The germline CDR1 and CDR2 sequences are LGHDT and YNNKEL (reference sequence). V was shortened by 0 bases and J by 0 bases, with 6 bases between the two germline ends. CDR3 sequence (DNA): TGTGCCAGCAGCCAAGAACCGAGCTCCTACAATGAGCAGTTCTTC. Translating it yields CASSQEPSSYNEQFF.

This rearrangement joins TRBV5-1 to TRBJ1-1; 9 bases map to TRBD1. After removal of 4 bases from V and 3 bases from J, the junction contained 4 bases not matched to a gene. This CDR3 has 14 amino acids. CDR1 is SGHRS and CDR2 is YFSETQ in the germline V gene. The CDR3 nucleotides read TGCGCCAGCAGCCAGGGACAGGGTCACACTGAAGCTTTCTTT. It translates to CASSQGQGHTEAFF.

The rearrangement uses TRBV7-2 and TRBJ1-6, with D unresolved. V shed 5 bases and J shed 4 bases, with 15 bases lying between them. The CDR3 length is 16 residues. The germline V gene encodes CDR1 SGHTA and CDR2 FQGNSA. DNA for the CDR3: TGTGCCAGCAGCCTGCGGACTGGACTTTATAATTCACCCCTCCACTTT. Translation gives CASSLRTGLYNSPLHF.

The chain carries TRBV29-1 and TRBJ1-1, with TRBD1 as a possible D gene (5 bases). V was shortened by 3 bases and J by 10 bases, with 21 bases between the two germline ends. The CDR3 runs to 14 residues. Germline V gene lookup returns CDR1 SQVTM and CDR2 ANQGSEA. The CDR3 DNA sequence: TGCAGCGTTGACCGGACACGCTCAGACCTGGCAGCTTTCTTT. Amino acids: CSVDRTRSDLAAFF.

The chain uses TRBV12-5 and TRBJ2-5; TRBD2 might be the D (5 bases). Trimming removed 0 bases from V and 0 bases from J, with 8 bases in between. Germline V lookup: CDR1 LGHNT, CDR2 FRNRAP. The CDR3 runs 15 residues. The CDR3 region has the DNA TGTGCTAGTGGTTTGGTACGCGGGTACCAAGAGACCCAGTACTTC. Amino acids: CASGLVRGYQETQYF.

The chain recombines TRBV4-3 with TRBJ2-1; TRBD2 matches 12 bases. The trim removed 0 bases at V and 8 bases at J, leaving 8 bases unmatched. CDR3 length: 17 amino acids. Germline loops: CDR1 LGHNA, CDR2 YSLEER. CDR3 nucleotide sequence: TGCGCCAGCAGCCAAGAGGCTAGCGGGAGGGGTTGGGATGAGCAGTTCTTC. Its translation is CASSQEASGRGWDEQFF.

V gene TRBV4-3 combines with J gene TRBJ1-2; D is undetermined. CDR1 is LGHNA, CDR2 YSLEER, per germline. This CDR3 has 15 residues. Trimming cost V 0 bases and J 2 bases, with 10 bases left between them. CDR3 in amino acids: CASSQDLGGNYGYTF. The CDR3 DNA is TGCGCCAGCAGCCAAGATCTCGGCGGGAACTATGGCTACACCTTC.

The chain uses TRBV7-2 and TRBJ2-1, with D possibly being TRBD2 (5 bases). The germline gives CDR1 SGHTA, CDR2 FQGNSA. The CDR3 has 13 amino acids. The V end lost 0 bases, the J end lost 5 bases, and 5 bases lay between the germline ends. The CDR3 DNA sequence: TGTGCCAGCAGCTTAGCGCGGGACAATGAGCAGTTCTTC. Its protein is CASSLARDNEQFF.

This sequence joins TRBV3-1 (or the pseudogene TRBV3-2) and TRBJ1-5, with 7 bases that match TRBD1. J was trimmed by 7 bases and V by 0 bases; bases with no gene match: 9. Germline V gene sequence: CDR1 LGHDT, CDR2 YNNKEL (reference sequence). This CDR3 is 16 amino acids long. CDR3 region: CASSQDLDRVGQPQHF. CDR3 sequence (DNA): TGTGCCAGCAGCCAAGATCTCGACAGGGTTGGGCAGCCCCAGCATTTT.

With respect to this clone: This sample also contains other DNA sequences that code for the same CDR3. The chain is built from TRBV7-9 and TRBJ2-5, with TRBD1 as a possible D gene (5 bases). The germline V and J ends were trimmed by 2 bases and 5 bases, with 9 bases remaining between them. The germline V gene has CDR1 SEHNR and CDR2 FQNEAQ (reference sequence). The CDR3 extends over 13 amino acids. Here the CDR3 reads CASSLQGKETQYF. The DNA for the CDR3 is TGTGCCAGCAGCTTACAGGGCAAGGAGACCCAGTACTTC.

The chain has TRBV5-6 and TRBJ2-1; TRBD1 is a possible D gene (5 bases). V was trimmed by 5 bases and J by 10 bases, leaving 10 bases between them. The CDR3 runs to 11 residues. Germline CDR1 SGHDT, CDR2 YYEEEE. CDR3 DNA: TGTGCCAGCAGGGGGCTGGGAGAGCAGTTCTTC. This encodes CASRGLGEQFF.

In its sample, this clone was seen once. The genes are TRBV27 and TRBJ1-2; D remains ambiguous. Looked up from germline, CDR1 is MNHEY and CDR2 is SMNVEV (reference sequence). Trimming left V 4 bases short and J 4 bases short, with 7 bases between. CDR3 length: 12 amino acids. This chain's CDR3 is CASSSSGYGYTF. The DNA of the CDR3 is TGTGCCAGCAGTTCCTCGGGCTATGGCTACACCTTC.

This chain links TRBV27 with TRBJ2-1; tentatively, D is TRBD2 (5 bases). This CDR3 has 16 residues. CDR1 MNHEY and CDR2 SMNVEV come from the germline V gene (reference sequence). Deletions cut 3 bases from V and 0 bases from J, with 12 bases between. The CDR3 DNA reads TGTGCCAGCAGTTTCGCGGACTTGAGCTCCTACAATGAGCAGTTCTTC. The encoded protein is CASSFADLSSYNEQFF.

V usage is TRBV2 and J usage is TRBJ2-5, with a weak D call TRBD1 (5 bases). The CDR3 runs to 15 residues. The V end lost 6 bases, the J end lost 4 bases, and 18 bases lay between the germline ends. Germline V CDR1 and CDR2: SNHLY, FYNNEI. CDR3 sequence reads: CASRVNKGGAETQYF. CDR3 nucleotides: TGTGCCAGCAGAGTGAATAAGGGTGGGGCAGAGACCCAGTACTTC. Variable domain in full (rest from reference TRBV2 and TRBJ2-5): EPEVTQTPSHQVTQMGQEVILRCVPISNHLYFYWYRQILGQKVEFLVSFYNNEISEKSEIFDDQFSVERPDGSNFTLKIRSTKLEDSAMYFCASRVNKGGAETQYFGPGTRLLVL.

The chain links TRBV24-1 to TRBJ2-1, with a tentative D call TRBD2 (6 bases). CDR3 length equals 15 residues. The V end was cut by 4 bases, the J end by 6 bases, with 15 bases between. The germline V gene encodes CDR1 KGHDR and CDR2 SFDVKD. CDR3 sequence: CATSDPSGGRNEQFF. The CDR3 bases are TGTGCCACCAGTGACCCCTCCGGGGGTCGCAATGAGCAGTTCTTC.

V is TRBV12-3 or TRBV12-4 and J is TRBJ2-4; no clear D gene. Trimming removed 3 bases from V and 0 bases from J, with 3 bases in between. This CDR3 comprises 13 residues. The CDR3 here is CASSFLAKNIQYF. CDR3 nucleotide sequence: TGTGCCAGCAGTTTCCTAGCCAAAAACATTCAGTACTTC.

This rearrangement joins TRBV24-1 to TRBJ2-5, with TRBD2 matching over 9 bases. Germline trimming cut 3 bases from V and 5 bases from J; bases unmatched to any gene: 6. This CDR3 comprises 15 residues. CDR1 and CDR2 from the germline V gene are KGHDR and SFDVKD. As DNA, the CDR3 is TGTGCCACCAGTGATCGGCGGGGGGGTTGGGAGACCCAGTACTTC. Translated, it gives CATSDRRGGWETQYF.

The chain is built from TRBV9 and TRBJ2-2; no clear D gene. The CDR3 loop spans 14 amino acids. Germline loops: CDR1 SGDLS, CDR2 YYNGEE. V was pared by 0 bases and J by 0 bases, with 3 bases between. CDR3 DNA sequence: TGTGCCAGCAGCGTAGCTACGAACACCGGGGAGCTGTTTTTT. As protein: CASSVATNTGELFF.

V gene TRBV5-1 combines with J gene TRBJ2-1; perhaps TRBD2 as D (6 bases). The CDR3 has 16 residues. Trimming left V 0 bases short and J 2 bases short, with 12 bases between. Germline V gene data show CDR1 as SGHRS and CDR2 as YFSETQ. Here the CDR3 reads CASSLAPAGAYNEQFF. The CDR3 nucleotides are TGCGCCAGCAGCTTGGCCCCAGCGGGTGCCTACAATGAGCAGTTCTTC.

J is TRBJ2-1 and V is TRBV27; TRBD2 matches at 12 bases. The germline V gene encodes CDR1 MNHEY and CDR2 SMNVEV (reference sequence). The V and J ends lost 5 bases and 8 bases, in that order; junction bases with no gene match: 10. The CDR3 consists of 16 residues. This CDR3 is CASSPTTSGSYYEQFF. The CDR3 DNA sequence: TGTGCCAGCAGTCCAACGACTAGCGGGAGCTATTATGAGCAGTTCTTC.

CDR3 protein: CASSLGQGDQPQHF. The CDR3 coding sequence is TGTGCCAGCAGTTTAGGACAGGGTGATCAGCCCCAGCATTTT. The rearrangement links TRBV28 to TRBJ1-5; 8 bases agree with TRBD1. J was trimmed by 5 bases and V by 2 bases; bases with no gene match: 2. Germline assignment: CDR1 MDHEN and CDR2 SYDVKM. The CDR3 loop spans 14 amino acids. Combining the CDR3 with reference TRBV28 and TRBJ1-5 gives the whole variable domain DVKVTQSSRYLVKRTGEKVFLECVQDMDHENMFWYRQDPGLGLRLIYFSYDVKMKEKGDIPEGYSVSREKKERFSLILESASTNQTSMYLCASSLGQGDQPQHFGDGTRLSIL.